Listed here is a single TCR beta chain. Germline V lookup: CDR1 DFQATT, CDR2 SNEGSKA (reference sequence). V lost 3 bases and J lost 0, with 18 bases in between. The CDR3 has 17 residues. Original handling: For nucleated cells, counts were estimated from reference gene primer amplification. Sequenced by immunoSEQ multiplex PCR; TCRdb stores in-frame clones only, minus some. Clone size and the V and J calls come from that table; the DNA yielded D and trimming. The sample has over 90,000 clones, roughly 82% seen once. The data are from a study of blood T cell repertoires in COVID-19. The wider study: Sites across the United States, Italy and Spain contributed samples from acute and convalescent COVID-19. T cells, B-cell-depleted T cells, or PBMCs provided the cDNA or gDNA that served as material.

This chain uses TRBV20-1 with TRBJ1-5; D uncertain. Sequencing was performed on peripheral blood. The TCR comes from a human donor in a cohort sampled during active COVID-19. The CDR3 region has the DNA TGCAGTGCTAGTAGGCTTGCAGGACTTCCTAGCAATCAGCCCCAGCATTTT. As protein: CSASRLAGLPSNQPQHF.